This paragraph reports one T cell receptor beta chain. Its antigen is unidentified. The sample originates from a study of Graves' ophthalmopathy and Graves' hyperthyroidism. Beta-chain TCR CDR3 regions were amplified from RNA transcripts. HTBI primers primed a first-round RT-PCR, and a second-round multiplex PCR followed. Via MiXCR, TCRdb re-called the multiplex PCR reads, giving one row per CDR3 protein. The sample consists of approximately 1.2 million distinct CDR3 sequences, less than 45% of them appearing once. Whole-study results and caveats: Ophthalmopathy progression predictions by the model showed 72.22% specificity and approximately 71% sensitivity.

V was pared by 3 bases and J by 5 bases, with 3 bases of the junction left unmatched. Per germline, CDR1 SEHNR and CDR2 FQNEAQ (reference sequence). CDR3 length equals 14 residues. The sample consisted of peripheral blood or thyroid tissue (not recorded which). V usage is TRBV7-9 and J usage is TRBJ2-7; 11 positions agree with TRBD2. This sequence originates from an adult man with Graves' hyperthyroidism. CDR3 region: CASSFQGLADEQYF. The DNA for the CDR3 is TGTGCCAGCAGCTTTCAGGGACTAGCGGACGAGCAGTACTTC.